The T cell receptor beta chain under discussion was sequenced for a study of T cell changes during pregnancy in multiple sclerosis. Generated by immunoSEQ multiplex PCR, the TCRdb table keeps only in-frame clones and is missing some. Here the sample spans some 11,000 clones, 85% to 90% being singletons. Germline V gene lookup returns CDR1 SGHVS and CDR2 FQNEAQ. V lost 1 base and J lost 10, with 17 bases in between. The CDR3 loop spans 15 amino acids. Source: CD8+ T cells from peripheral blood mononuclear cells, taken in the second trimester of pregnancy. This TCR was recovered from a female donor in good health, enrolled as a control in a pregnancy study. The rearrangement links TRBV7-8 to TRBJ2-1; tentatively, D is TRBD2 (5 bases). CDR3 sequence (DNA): TGTGCCAGCAGCTTAGATGGTCTAGCAGCATGGGAGCAGTTCTTC. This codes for CASSLDGLAAWEQFF.